This T cell receptor (beta chain) was found in a study of blood T cell repertoires in COVID-19. Study in general: Specimens from acute and convalescent COVID-19 originated in the United States, Italy and Spain. The cDNA or gDNA used as material had been derived from T cells, B-cell-depleted T cells, or PBMCs.

CDR3 size: 12 residues. In germline, CDR1 is SNHLY, CDR2 FYNNEI. The germline V and J ends were trimmed by 1 base and 5 bases, with 6 bases remaining between them. As handled by the study authors: Nucleated cell number was recorded as an estimate derived from reference gene primer amplification. Clones were sequenced by immunoSEQ multiplex PCR, and TCRdb holds only the in-frame ones, with some missing. Clonal size and the V and J genes are those of that table, whereas D and trimming came from the DNA. The sample consists of around 99,000 clones, around 92% of them appearing once. The TCR was taken from a man aged 35 to 55 with active or convalescent COVID-19. This chain uses TRBV2 with TRBJ2-7; D is ambiguous. Source material: peripheral blood. Here the CDR3 DNA reads TGTGCCAGCAGTGAAGTGGCGGACGAGCAGTACTTC. Its translation: CASSEVADEQYF.